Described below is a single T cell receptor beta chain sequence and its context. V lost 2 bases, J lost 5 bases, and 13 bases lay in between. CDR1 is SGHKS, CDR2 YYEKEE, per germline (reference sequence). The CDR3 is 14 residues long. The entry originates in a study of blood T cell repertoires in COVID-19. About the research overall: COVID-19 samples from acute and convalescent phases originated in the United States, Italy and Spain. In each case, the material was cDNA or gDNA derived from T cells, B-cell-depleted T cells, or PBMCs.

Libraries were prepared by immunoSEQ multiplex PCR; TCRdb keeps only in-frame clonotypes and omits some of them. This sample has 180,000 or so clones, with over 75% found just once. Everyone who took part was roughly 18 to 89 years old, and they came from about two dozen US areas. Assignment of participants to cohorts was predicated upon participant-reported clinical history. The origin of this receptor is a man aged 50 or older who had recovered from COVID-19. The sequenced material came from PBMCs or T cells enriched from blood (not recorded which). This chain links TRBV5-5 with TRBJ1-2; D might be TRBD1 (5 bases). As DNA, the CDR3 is TGTGCCAGCAGCTTAAGGGGCAGCCAATATGGCTACACCTTC. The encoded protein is CASSLRGSQYGYTF.